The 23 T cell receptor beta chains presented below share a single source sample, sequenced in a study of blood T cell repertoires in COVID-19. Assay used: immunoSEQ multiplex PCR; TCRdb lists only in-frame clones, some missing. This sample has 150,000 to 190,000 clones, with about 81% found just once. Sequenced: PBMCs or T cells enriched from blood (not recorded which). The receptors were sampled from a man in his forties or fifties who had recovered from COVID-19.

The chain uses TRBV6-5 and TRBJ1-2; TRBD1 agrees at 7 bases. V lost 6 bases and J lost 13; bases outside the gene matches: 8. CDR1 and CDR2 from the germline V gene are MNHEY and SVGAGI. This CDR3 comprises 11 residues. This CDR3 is CASSLRQGTTF. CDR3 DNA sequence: TGTGCCAGCAGCTTACGACAGGGAACCACCTTC.

The CDR3 spells CASSAGGYYGYTF. CDR3 nucleotides: TGTGCCAGCAGTGCAGGGGGCTACTATGGCTACACCTTC. The gene calls are TRBV2 and TRBJ1-2, with 8 bases fitting TRBD1. The germline V gene encodes CDR1 SNHLY and CDR2 FYNNEI. J was trimmed by 3 bases and V by 4 bases; bases with no gene match: 1. The CDR3 has 13 amino acids.

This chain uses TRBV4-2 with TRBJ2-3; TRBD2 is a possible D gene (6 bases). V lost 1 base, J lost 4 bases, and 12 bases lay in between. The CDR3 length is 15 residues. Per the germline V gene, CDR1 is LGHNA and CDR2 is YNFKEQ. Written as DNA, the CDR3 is TGTGCCAGCAGCCAAGGGACGGGGGAGGCAGATACGCAGTATTTT. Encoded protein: CASSQGTGEADTQYF.

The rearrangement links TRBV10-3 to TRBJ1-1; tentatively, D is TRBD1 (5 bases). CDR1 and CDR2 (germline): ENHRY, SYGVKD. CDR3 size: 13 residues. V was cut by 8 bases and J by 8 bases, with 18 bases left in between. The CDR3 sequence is CAISRAQGAEAFF. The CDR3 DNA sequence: TGTGCCATCTCAAGGGCCCAGGGTGCCGAAGCTTTCTTT.

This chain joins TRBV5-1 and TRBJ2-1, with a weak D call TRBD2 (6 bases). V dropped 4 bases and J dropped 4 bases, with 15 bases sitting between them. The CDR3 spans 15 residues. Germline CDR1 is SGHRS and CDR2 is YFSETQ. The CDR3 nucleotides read TGCGCCAGCAGCCCGGAAAGCGGGTATTACAATGAGCAGTTCTTC. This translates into CASSPESGYYNEQFF.

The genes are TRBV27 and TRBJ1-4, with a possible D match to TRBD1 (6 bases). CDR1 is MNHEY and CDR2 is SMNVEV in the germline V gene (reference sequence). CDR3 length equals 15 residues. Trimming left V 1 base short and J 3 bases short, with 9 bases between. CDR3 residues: CASSLLGGANEKLFF. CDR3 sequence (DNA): TGTGCCAGCAGTTTATTAGGGGGGGCTAATGAAAAACTGTTTTTT.

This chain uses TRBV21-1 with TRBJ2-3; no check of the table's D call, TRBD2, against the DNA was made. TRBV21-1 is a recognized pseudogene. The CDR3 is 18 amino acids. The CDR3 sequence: CASSKEAGGPSSTDTQYF. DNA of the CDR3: TGTGCCAGCAGCAAAGAGGCGGGGGGCCCTTCGAGCACAGATACGCAGTATTTT.

CDR3 sequence (DNA): TGTGCCAGCAGTGGGACAGCTACTAACTATGGCTACACCTTC. Protein sequence: CASSGTATNYGYTF. The V call is TRBV2, the J call TRBJ1-2, with D possibly TRBD1 on 6 matching bases. This CDR3 has 14 residues. The ends were cut back, 4 bases at V and 0 bases at J, with 9 bases in the middle. The germline V gene encodes CDR1 SNHLY and CDR2 FYNNEI.

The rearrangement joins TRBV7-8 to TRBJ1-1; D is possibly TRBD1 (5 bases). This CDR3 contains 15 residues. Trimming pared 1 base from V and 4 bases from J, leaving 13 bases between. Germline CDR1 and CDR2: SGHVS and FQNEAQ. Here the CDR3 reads CASSLGGRVGTEAFF. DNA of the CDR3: TGTGCCAGCAGCTTAGGCGGCAGGGTGGGCACTGAAGCTTTCTTT.

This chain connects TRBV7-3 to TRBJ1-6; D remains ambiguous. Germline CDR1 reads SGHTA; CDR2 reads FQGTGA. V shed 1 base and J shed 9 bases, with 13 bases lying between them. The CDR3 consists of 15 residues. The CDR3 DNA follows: TGTGCCAGCAGCTTAATCCCGGGTGGAGGTTCACCCCTCCACTTT. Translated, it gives CASSLIPGGGSPLHF.

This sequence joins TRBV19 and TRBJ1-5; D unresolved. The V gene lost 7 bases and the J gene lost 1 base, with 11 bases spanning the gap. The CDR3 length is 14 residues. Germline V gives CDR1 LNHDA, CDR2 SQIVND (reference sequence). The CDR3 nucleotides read TGTGCCAGTACCGGGAGGTCCAGCAATCAGCCCCAGCATTTT. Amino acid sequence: CASTGRSSNQPQHF.

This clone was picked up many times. In DNA, the CDR3 is TGTGCCAGCAGCTTGGTTTCGGATCGGACAGGGGTGAAGCGTAGCTATGGCTACACCTTC. As protein: CASSLVSDRTGVKRSYGYTF. This chain connects TRBV5-8 to TRBJ1-2, with 9 bases aligning to TRBD1. From germline, CDR1 is SGHTS and CDR2 YDEGEE. V shed 0 bases, J shed 4 bases, and the junction held 19 bases outside the gene matches. The CDR3 length is 20 residues. Drawing the rest from reference TRBV5-8 and TRBJ1-2, the complete variable domain is EAGVTQSPTHLIKTRGQQATLRCSPISGHTSVYWYQQALGLGLQFLLWYDEGEERNRGNFPPRFSGRQFPNYSSELNVNALELEDSALYLCASSLVSDRTGVKRSYGYTFGSGTRLTVV.

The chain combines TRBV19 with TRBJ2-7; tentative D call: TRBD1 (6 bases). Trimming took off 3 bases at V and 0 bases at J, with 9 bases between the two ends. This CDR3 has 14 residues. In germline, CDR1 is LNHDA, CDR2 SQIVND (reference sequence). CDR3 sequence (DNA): TGTGCCAGTAGTATCAGGGGATACTCCTACGAGCAGTACTTC. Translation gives CASSIRGYSYEQYF.

In nucleotides, the CDR3 is TGTGCCAGTAGAGGGGAGGGAAGCCTGAACACTGAAGCTTTCTTT. Translation: CASRGEGSLNTEAFF. This chain links TRBV19 with TRBJ1-1; a possible D gene is TRBD1 (5 bases). This CDR3 contains 15 residues. CDR1 and CDR2 (germline): LNHDA, SQIVND (reference sequence). Trimming cost V 6 bases and J 0 bases, with 14 bases left between them.

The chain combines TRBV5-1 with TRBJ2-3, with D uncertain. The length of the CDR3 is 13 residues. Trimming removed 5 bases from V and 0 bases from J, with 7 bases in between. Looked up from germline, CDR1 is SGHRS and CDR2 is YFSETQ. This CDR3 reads CASRPGSTDTQYF. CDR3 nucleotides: TGCGCCAGCAGACCAGGCAGCACAGATACGCAGTATTTT.

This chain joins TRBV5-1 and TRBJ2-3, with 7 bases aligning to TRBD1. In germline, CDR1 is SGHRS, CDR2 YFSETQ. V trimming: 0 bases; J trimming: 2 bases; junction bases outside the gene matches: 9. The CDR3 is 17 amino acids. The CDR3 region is CASSLATGTVNTDTQYF. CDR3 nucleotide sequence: TGCGCCAGCAGCTTGGCCACTGGGACAGTGAACACAGATACGCAGTATTTT.

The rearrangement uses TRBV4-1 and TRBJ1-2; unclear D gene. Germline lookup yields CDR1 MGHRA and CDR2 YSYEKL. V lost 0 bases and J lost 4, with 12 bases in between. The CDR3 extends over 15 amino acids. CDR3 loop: CASSQDLEISYGYTF. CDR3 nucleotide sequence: TGCGCCAGCAGCCAAGATCTCGAGATCTCCTATGGCTACACCTTC.

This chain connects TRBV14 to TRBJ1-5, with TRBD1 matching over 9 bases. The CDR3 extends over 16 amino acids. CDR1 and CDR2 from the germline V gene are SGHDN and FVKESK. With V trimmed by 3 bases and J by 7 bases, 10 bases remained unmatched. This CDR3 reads CASSHRTGAILQPQHF. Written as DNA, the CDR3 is TGTGCCAGCAGCCACCGGACAGGGGCCATCCTGCAGCCCCAGCATTTT.

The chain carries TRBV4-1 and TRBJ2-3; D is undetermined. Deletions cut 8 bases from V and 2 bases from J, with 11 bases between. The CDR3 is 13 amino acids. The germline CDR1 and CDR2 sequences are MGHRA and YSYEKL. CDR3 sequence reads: CASRRYSTDTQYF. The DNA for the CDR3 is TGCGCCAGCCGCCGTTATTCCACAGATACGCAGTATTTT.

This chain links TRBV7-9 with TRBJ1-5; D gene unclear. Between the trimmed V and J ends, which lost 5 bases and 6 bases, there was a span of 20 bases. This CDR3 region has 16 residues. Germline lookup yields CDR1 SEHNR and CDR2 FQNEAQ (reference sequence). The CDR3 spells CASSHGGRRGSQPQHF. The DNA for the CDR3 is TGTGCCAGCAGCCACGGCGGGCGGCGAGGGAGTCAGCCCCAGCATTTT.

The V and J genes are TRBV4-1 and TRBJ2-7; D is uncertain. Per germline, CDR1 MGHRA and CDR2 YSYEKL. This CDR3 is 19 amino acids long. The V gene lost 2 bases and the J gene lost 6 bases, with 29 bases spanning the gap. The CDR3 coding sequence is TGCGCCAGCAGCCAACACTCACCCGGAGCGTACTCCACCACCGTCGAGCAGTACTTC. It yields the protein CASSQHSPGAYSTTVEQYF.

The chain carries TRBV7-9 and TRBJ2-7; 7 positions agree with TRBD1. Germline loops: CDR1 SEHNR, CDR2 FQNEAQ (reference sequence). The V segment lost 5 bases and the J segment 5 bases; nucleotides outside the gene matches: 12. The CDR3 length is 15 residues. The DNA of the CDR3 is TGTGCCAGCAGCCCCGGACAGGCAACCTGGGACGAGCAGTACTTC. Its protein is CASSPGQATWDEQYF. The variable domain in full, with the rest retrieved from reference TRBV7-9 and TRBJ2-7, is DTGVSQNPRHKITKRGQNVTFRCDPISEHNRLYWYRQTLGQGPEFLTYFQNEAQLEKSRLLSDRFSAERPKGSFSTLEIQRTEQGDSAMYLCASSPGQATWDEQYFGPGTRLTVT.

In nucleotides, the CDR3 is TGCGCCAGCAGCCAAGATCGGGTCGGGACAGGGAACTACGAGCAGTACTTC. Translated, it gives CASSQDRVGTGNYEQYF. The rearrangement uses TRBV4-1 and TRBJ2-7; TRBD1 aligns across 9 bases. This CDR3 contains 17 residues. From germline, CDR1 is MGHRA and CDR2 YSYEKL. V was pared by 0 bases and J by 3 bases, with 9 bases of the junction left unmatched.